What follows are 32 T cell receptor beta chains derived from one specimen sequenced in a study of Ad26.COV2.S vaccination and SARS-CoV-2 variants. Specified treatment: 15 to 20 received Ad26.COV2.S at low or high dose, single or two shots; 5 received placebo; per-sample allocation not given. Specimens were obtained on day 63 following the first vaccine or placebo injection. Profiled with immunoSEQ multiplex PCR; TCRdb holds only in-frame clones, not every one. In the table there are more than 400,000 clones, about nine tenths of which are singletons. This sample comprised peripheral blood, obtained in a trial of Ad26.COV2.S vaccine versus placebo. These receptors all come from a person aged 18-65 years who received the Ad26.COV2.S COVID-19 vaccine or a placebo.

The chain employs TRBV3-1 (or the pseudogene TRBV3-2) and TRBJ2-5; D is perhaps TRBD1 or TRBD2 (5 bases each). CDR3 length equals 14 residues. Trimming left V 1 base short and J 4 bases short, with 10 bases between. Germline values: CDR1 LGHDT, CDR2 YNNKEL (reference sequence). The CDR3 spells CASSQARGIETQYF. The CDR3 DNA reads as TGTGCCAGCAGCCAAGCGAGGGGTATAGAGACCCAGTACTTC.

V gene TRBV7-2 combines with J gene TRBJ2-7; 8 bases map to TRBD2. The CDR3 runs 18 residues. Losses at the gene ends were 2 bases for V and 3 bases for J; bases not matched to a gene: 15. Per the germline V gene, CDR1 is SGHTA and CDR2 is FQGNSA. CDR3 coding DNA: TGTGCCAGCAGCTTACCGGGACTAGAGTTCGGCATATACTACGAGCAGTACTTC. It encodes CASSLPGLEFGIYYEQYF.

The chain carries TRBV4-3 and TRBJ2-5; 12 bases map to TRBD2. The CDR3 spans 17 residues. Trimming removed 0 bases from V and 5 bases from J; junction bases left unmatched: 7. Germline V gives CDR1 LGHNA, CDR2 YSLEER. CDR3 region: CASSQELAGGTGETQYF. CDR3 nucleotides: TGCGCCAGCAGCCAAGAACTAGCGGGAGGAACGGGGGAGACCCAGTACTTC.

The rearrangement joins TRBV7-9 to TRBJ2-5; 8 bases are shared with TRBD2. V shed 5 bases, J shed 0 bases, and the junction held 5 bases outside the gene matches. Germline V lookup: CDR1 SEHNR, CDR2 FQNEAQ (reference sequence). This CDR3 has 15 residues. CDR3 residues: CASSQSGSYQETQYF. CDR3 DNA sequence: TGTGCCAGCAGCCAGAGCGGGAGCTACCAAGAGACCCAGTACTTC.

The rearrangement links TRBV5-4 to TRBJ1-1; tentative D call: TRBD1 (5 bases). The V and J ends lost 7 bases and 1 base respectively, with 11 bases between them. This CDR3 is 13 amino acids long. Germline lookup yields CDR1 SGHNT and CDR2 YYREEE (reference sequence). This chain's CDR3 is CASRGQQNTEAFF. CDR3 nucleotide sequence: TGTGCCAGCCGAGGACAACAGAACACTGAAGCTTTCTTT. Based on the CDR3 plus reference TRBV5-4 and TRBJ1-1, the full variable domain is ETGVTQSPTHLIKTRGQQVTLRCSSQSGHNTVSWYQQALGQGPQFIFQYYREEENGRGNFPPRFSGLQFPNYSSELNVNALELDDSALYLCASRGQQNTEAFFGQGTRLTVV.

V gene TRBV4-3 combines with J gene TRBJ2-1; D might be TRBD2 (6 bases). The germline gives CDR1 LGHNA, CDR2 YSLEER. Trimming removed 1 base at V and 8 bases at J, with 15 bases between. The CDR3 contains 15 residues. The DNA of the CDR3 is TGCGCCAGCAGCCAAGCCTCCCCGGAGGGAGATGAGCAGTTCTTC. Its translation: CASSQASPEGDEQFF.

The V call is TRBV19, the J call TRBJ2-3, with 10 bases matching TRBD2. The CDR3 length is 15 residues. Germline V gene sequence: CDR1 LNHDA, CDR2 SQIVND (reference sequence). The trim removed 2 bases at V and 3 bases at J, leaving 2 bases unmatched. In DNA form, the CDR3 reads TGTGCCAGTAGTATATGGGGACTAGCGACAGATACGCAGTATTTT. Its translation is CASSIWGLATDTQYF.

The CDR3 protein is CASSELIEAGESTDTQYF. CDR3 sequence (DNA): TGCGCCAGCAGTGAATTGATTGAAGCGGGAGAGAGCACAGATACGCAGTATTTT. The rearrangement links TRBV10-1 to TRBJ2-3, with 8 nucleotides matching TRBD2. With V trimmed by 3 bases and J by 0 bases, 11 bases remained unmatched. The CDR3 length is 18 residues. Germline V lookup: CDR1 WNHNN, CDR2 SYGVQD (reference sequence).

The chain joins TRBV19 to TRBJ2-1, with 9 bases lining up with TRBD1. The junction had 8 bases not matched to a gene; V was cut back by 6 bases and J by 8 bases. In germline, CDR1 is LNHDA, CDR2 SQIVND (reference sequence). The CDR3 contains 14 residues. The CDR3 DNA reads TGTGCCAGTAGGGGGACAGGGCTTAGGGATGAGCAGTTCTTC. It encodes CASRGTGLRDEQFF.

The chain recombines TRBV5-6 with TRBJ1-1, with D unclear. Germline values: CDR1 SGHDT, CDR2 YYEEEE. The CDR3 runs to 15 residues. V was trimmed by 4 bases and J by 0 bases, leaving 13 bases between them. The CDR3: CASSVQDNMNTEAFF. CDR3 coding DNA: TGTGCCAGCAGCGTGCAAGACAACATGAACACTGAAGCTTTCTTT.

The chain links TRBV18 to TRBJ1-1, with 7 bases lining up with TRBD1. This CDR3 has 17 amino acids. Per germline, CDR1 KGHSH and CDR2 LQKENI. The junction had 12 bases not matched to a gene; V was cut back by 3 bases and J by 2 bases. In nucleotides, the CDR3 is TGTGCCAGCTCACCCAACTCCGGACAGGTCGGTAACACTGAAGCTTTCTTT. It translates to CASSPNSGQVGNTEAFF.

The chain links TRBV7-3 to TRBJ2-3; tentative D call: TRBD2 (5 bases). The CDR3 length is 17 residues. V lost 2 bases and J lost 3, with 18 bases in between. The germline V gene has CDR1 SGHTA and CDR2 FQGTGA. CDR3 amino acids: CASSLGRSGPRTDTQYF. CDR3 nucleotides: TGTGCCAGCAGCTTAGGGAGATCGGGCCCGAGAACAGATACGCAGTATTTT.

Comment on this clone: An end of the junction differs from the germline gene, which may be a read error. V usage is TRBV3-1 (or the pseudogene TRBV3-2) and J usage is TRBJ2-5, with D perhaps TRBD2 (5 bases). The CDR3 is 11 residues long. The germline CDR1 and CDR2 sequences are LGHDT and YNNKEL (reference sequence). CDR3 protein: CASSQGSGLHF. CDR3 sequence (DNA): TGTGCCAGCAGCCAAGGCTCCGGACTTCACTTC.

The chain links TRBV7-9 to TRBJ2-7; D not certain. V was shortened by 7 bases and J by 2 bases, with 12 bases between the two germline ends. CDR3 length: 13 amino acids. Germline V lookup: CDR1 SEHNR, CDR2 FQNEAQ (reference sequence). CDR3 DNA: TGTGCCAGCACCCCAAGTATTGCCTACGAGCAGTACTTC. Translating gives CASTPSIAYEQYF.

The V and J genes are TRBV18 and TRBJ2-7; D not certain. Germline values: CDR1 KGHSH, CDR2 LQKENI. Trimming removed 2 bases from V and 2 bases from J, with 13 bases in between. The CDR3 is 15 residues long. The CDR3 DNA reads as TGTGCCAGCTCACCATTTAGGAACAGCCCCTACGAGCAGTACTTC. This sequence encodes CASSPFRNSPYEQYF.

The J gene is TRBJ2-7, the V gene TRBV4-3; 10 bases are a match to TRBD1. The CDR3 totals 16 residues. Germline-derived CDR1 and CDR2 are LGHNA and YSLEER. Unmatched junction bases numbered 12, after V lost 3 bases and J lost 7 bases. Here the CDR3 reads CASSQGDRGHVEEQYF. As DNA, the CDR3 is TGCGCCAGCAGCCAGGGAGACAGGGGGCATGTGGAAGAGCAGTACTTC.

The rearrangement links TRBV15 to TRBJ2-4; a weak D match, TRBD2 (6 bases). V was clipped by 0 bases and J by 0 bases, with 12 bases between them. Germline CDR1 reads LNHNV; CDR2 reads YYDKDF (reference sequence). The CDR3 is made up of 17 amino acids. Here the CDR3 reads CATSREGSGLAKNIQYF. The CDR3 DNA reads TGTGCCACCAGCAGAGAGGGTAGCGGTTTAGCCAAAAACATTCAGTACTTC.

This chain connects TRBV10-1 to TRBJ2-3, with unresolved D. V lost 0 bases to trimming and J lost 4 bases, with 2 bases between them. The CDR3 extends over 12 amino acids. Germline V CDR1 and CDR2: WNHNN, SYGVQD (reference sequence). The CDR3 sequence: CASSESADTQYF. CDR3 in DNA: TGCGCCAGCAGTGAGTCAGCAGATACGCAGTATTTT.

The rearrangement joins TRBV7-8 to TRBJ2-3; D ambiguous. The CDR3 is 12 amino acids. The V gene lost 5 bases and the J gene lost 9 bases, with 12 bases spanning the gap. Germline CDR1 SGHVS, CDR2 FQNEAQ. The CDR3 nucleotides read TGTGCCAGCAGCCCCGGGCCAGGCACGCAGTATTTT. Its translation: CASSPGPGTQYF.

The chain joins TRBV7-8 to TRBJ2-1; D is perhaps TRBD1 (6 bases). CDR1 SGHVS and CDR2 FQNEAQ come from the germline V gene. V was pared by 1 base and J by 3 bases, with 13 bases between. This CDR3 is 16 amino acids long. The CDR3 DNA reads as TGTGCCAGCAGCTTAGTTCCAGGACAGCTCTACAATGAGCAGTTCTTC. This encodes CASSLVPGQLYNEQFF.

This sequence joins TRBV27 and TRBJ2-1; D is tentatively TRBD1 or TRBD2 (5 bases each). This CDR3 is built from 15 residues. The ends were cut back, 5 bases at V and 2 bases at J, with 13 bases in the middle. Germline CDR1 and CDR2: MNHEY and SMNVEV (reference sequence). The CDR3 coding sequence is TGTGCCAGCAGTCCATGGGGGAGAGCCTACAATGAGCAGTTCTTC. Amino acids: CASSPWGRAYNEQFF.

The V gene is TRBV28, the J gene TRBJ1-3; D unclear. Germline V gene data show CDR1 as MDHEN and CDR2 as SYDVKM. This CDR3 region has 14 residues. Trimming left V 4 bases short and J 0 bases short, with 7 bases between. This CDR3 is CASSYLHSGNTIYF. The CDR3 DNA reads TGTGCCAGCAGTTATCTCCACTCTGGAAACACCATATATTTT.

Note on this clone: At one end the junction does not follow the germline gene, possibly because of a read error. CDR3 sequence reads: CAISEGQTQHF. The DNA of the CDR3 is TGTGCCATCAGTGAGGGTCAGACCCAGCATTTT. The V gene is TRBV10-3, the J gene TRBJ1-5; D gene unclear. This CDR3 is 11 amino acids long. CDR1 is ENHRY, CDR2 SYGVKD, per germline.

This clone showed up just once. This sequence joins TRBV12-5 and TRBJ2-2, with a weak D call TRBD1 (5 bases). The CDR3 covers 15 residues. Germline assignment: CDR1 LGHNT and CDR2 FRNRAP. V lost 4 bases and J 3 bases, leaving 12 bases between the germline ends. CDR3 protein: CASGSIDSYTGELFF. CDR3 in DNA: TGTGCTAGTGGTTCCATAGACAGTTACACCGGGGAGCTGTTTTTT.

Of note for this clone: Other DNA variants within this sample encode the same CDR3. This chain joins TRBV29-1 and TRBJ2-2; 9 bases align to TRBD2. The V segment lost 7 bases and the J segment 5 bases; nucleotides outside the gene matches: 5. Germline V lookup: CDR1 SQVTM, CDR2 ANQGSEA. The CDR3 sequence is 13 residues long. DNA of the CDR3: TGCAGCGCGCGGGAGGGCGGGACCGGGGAGCTGTTTTTT. This gives the protein CSAREGGTGELFF.

This rearrangement joins TRBV4-1 to TRBJ2-2; perhaps TRBD1 as D (5 bases). The length of the CDR3 is 15 residues. From germline, CDR1 is MGHRA and CDR2 YSYEKL. V lost 0 bases and J lost 4, with 9 bases in between. The CDR3 loop reads CASSQDGQPTGELFF. The CDR3 DNA follows: TGCGCCAGCAGCCAAGATGGACAACCCACCGGGGAGCTGTTTTTT.

The chain uses TRBV7-2 and TRBJ2-5; D is possibly TRBD2 (5 bases). CDR3 length: 14 residues. Germline lookup yields CDR1 SGHTA and CDR2 FQGNSA. Trimming pared 2 bases from V and 3 bases from J, leaving 10 bases between. CDR3 loop: CASSLTGGKETQYF. The CDR3 bases are TGTGCCAGCAGCTTAACCGGAGGTAAAGAGACCCAGTACTTC.

The chain combines TRBV28 with TRBJ2-7; no clear D. V was trimmed by 3 bases and J by 6 bases, leaving 6 bases between them. CDR1 is MDHEN, CDR2 SYDVKM, per germline. This CDR3 is built from 11 residues. The CDR3 region is CASSFRSEQYF. CDR3 bases: TGTGCCAGCAGTTTCAGGAGCGAGCAGTACTTC. Supplemented by reference TRBV28 and TRBJ2-7, the full variable domain reads DVKVTQSSRYLVKRTGEKVFLECVQDMDHENMFWYRQDPGLGLRLIYFSYDVKMKEKGDIPEGYSVSREKKERFSLILESASTNQTSMYLCASSFRSEQYFGPGTRLTVT.

The chain carries TRBV5-1 and TRBJ2-5; D not certain. This CDR3 is built from 14 residues. Trimming took 1 base from V and 2 from J, leaving 9 bases between them. CDR1 is SGHRS and CDR2 is YFSETQ in the germline V gene. CDR3 bases: TGCGCCAGCAGCTTGCCCCAGACACAAGAGACCCAGTACTTC. Residues: CASSLPQTQETQYF.

Points on this clone: This CDR3 is also generated by other DNA sequences in the sample. The rearrangement links TRBV7-2 to TRBJ2-7; no reliable D call. CDR1 SGHTA and CDR2 FQGNSA come from the germline V gene. V was trimmed by 2 bases and J by 0 bases, leaving 2 bases between them. CDR3 length equals 12 residues. CDR3 in amino acids: CASSLTSYEQYF. The CDR3, as DNA: TGTGCCAGCAGCTTAACCTCCTACGAGCAGTACTTC.

This chain's CDR3 is CASSLGRLAGPYEQYF. CDR3 nucleotide sequence: TGCGCCAGCAGCTTGGGAAGACTAGCGGGACCCTACGAGCAGTACTTC. The gene calls are TRBV5-1 and TRBJ2-7, with TRBD2 matching 11 bases. With V trimmed by 0 bases and J by 2 bases, 4 bases remained unmatched. Germline loops: CDR1 SGHRS, CDR2 YFSETQ. The CDR3 is 16 residues long.

The chain links TRBV29-1 to TRBJ2-7; 7 positions match TRBD1. V gave up 5 bases and J gave up 5 bases; unmatched junction bases: 9. The CDR3 spans 13 residues. Looked up from germline, CDR1 is SQVTM and CDR2 is ANQGSEA. The CDR3 DNA sequence: TGCAGCGTTCGACAGGGTACATTCGACGAGCAGTACTTC. Its protein is CSVRQGTFDEQYF.